This record concerns one T cell receptor (beta chain) sequence. This specimen comes from a study of blood T cell repertoires in COVID-19. Study at large: The United States, Italy and Spain were the sources of the acute and convalescent COVID-19 samples.

Sequenced by immunoSEQ multiplex PCR; TCRdb stores in-frame clones only, minus some. The table includes 250,000 to 350,000 clones, about nine tenths detected once. Among Cohort 3 donors, those recovered had two negative PCRs, clearance, or symptom resolution. This CDR3 spans 19 amino acids. J was trimmed by 0 bases and V by 5 bases; bases with no gene match: 13. Germline assignment: CDR1 PRHDT and CDR2 FYEKMQ (reference sequence). Sequencing input: PBMCs or T cells enriched from blood (not recorded which). The sequence was collected from a woman younger than 35 who had recovered from COVID-19. V usage is TRBV13 and J usage is TRBJ2-5, with 12 bases matching TRBD1. For the CDR3, the DNA is TGTGCCAGCAGCACCACCGGGACAGGGGGCGGTGATAACCAAGAGACCCAGTACTTC. It translates to CASSTTGTGGGDNQETQYF.